The 18 T cell receptor beta chains reported below all come from one sample, sequenced in a study of patients with pleural tuberculosis. TCRdb ran MiXCR on the reads and lists one entry per CDR3 protein. The sample lists tens of thousands of distinct CDR3 sequences, under 8.5% occurring once. These receptors all come from a human donor with pleural tuberculosis.

Many counts were recorded for this clonotype. The chain links TRBV12-3 or TRBV12-4 to TRBJ2-1, with TRBD2 identical over 7 bases. V lost 4 bases, J lost 3 bases, and 12 bases stayed unmatched. CDR3 length: 17 amino acids. CDR3 sequence: CASSSPRAGVLYNEQFF. CDR3 nucleotide sequence: TGTGCCAGCAGTTCCCCGCGGGCGGGAGTACTCTACAATGAGCAGTTCTTC.

This clonotype occurred many times. The chain recombines TRBV30 with TRBJ1-1; D gene ambiguous. Germline CDR1 GTSNPN, CDR2 SVGIG (reference sequence). There are 11 residues in the CDR3. V lost 1 base, J lost 8 bases, and 8 bases lay in between. This CDR3 is CAWSDEVEAFF. The CDR3 DNA follows: TGTGCCTGGAGTGACGAGGTGGAAGCTTTCTTT.

This clonotype appeared many times. Here the CDR3 reads CSVESVTDTQYF. CDR3 nucleotide sequence: TGCAGCGTTGAATCGGTCACAGATACGCAGTATTTT. The V and J genes are TRBV29-1 and TRBJ2-3, with D uncertain. CDR1 and CDR2 from the germline V gene are SQVTM and ANQGSEA. The CDR3 is 12 amino acids. The V end lost 2 bases, the J end lost 2 bases, and 5 bases lay between the germline ends.

This clonotype occurred many times. CDR3 nucleotide sequence: TGCAGTGCTAGAGTCCCCGGGACAGACAATGAGCAGTTCTTC. Encoded protein: CSARVPGTDNEQFF. This sequence joins TRBV20-1 and TRBJ2-1; 7 bases map to TRBD1. V lost 1 base, J lost 5 bases, and 5 bases stayed unmatched. Germline CDR1 and CDR2: DFQATT and SNEGSKA (reference sequence). The CDR3 is 14 residues long.

Ten or more counts support this clonotype. The rearrangement joins TRBV2 to TRBJ2-1; the match to TRBD2 covers 9 bases. Germline CDR1 and CDR2: SNHLY and FYNNEI. The V and J ends lost 5 bases and 6 bases, in that order; junction bases with no gene match: 5. CDR3 length: 14 residues. The chain's CDR3 is CASSNSGSGNEQFF. The CDR3 nucleotides read TGTGCCAGCAGTAATAGCGGGAGTGGCAATGAGCAGTTCTTC.

The chain couples TRBV6-1 to TRBJ2-1; D tentatively fits TRBD1 or TRBD2 (5 bases each). This CDR3 comprises 15 residues. Germline V gene sequence: CDR1 MNHNS, CDR2 SASEGT. V lost 5 bases, J lost 6 bases, and 17 bases lay in between. CDR3 in DNA: TGTGCCAGCAGTCAACGGGACGGAAGGCGCAATGAGCAGTTCTTC. As protein: CASSQRDGRRNEQFF.

This clonotype was seen repeatedly, ten times or more. The gene calls are TRBV29-1 and TRBJ1-1, with unresolved D. Trimming removed 7 bases from V and 0 bases from J, with 15 bases in between. The CDR3 contains 14 residues. Per the germline V gene, CDR1 is SQVTM and CDR2 is ANQGSEA. The CDR3: CSAPSGVMNTEAFF. In nucleotides, the CDR3 is TGCAGCGCCCCCAGTGGGGTCATGAACACTGAAGCTTTCTTT. Filled out from reference TRBV29-1 and TRBJ1-1, the complete variable domain reads SAVISQKPSRDICQRGTSLTIQCQVDSQVTMMFWYRQQPGQSLTLIATANQGSEATYESGFVIDKFPISRPNLTFSTLTVSNMSPEDSSIYLCSAPSGVMNTEAFFGQGTRLTVV.

A few counts support this clonotype. The V call is TRBV4-2, the J call TRBJ1-2, with D possibly TRBD1 on 5 matching bases. Germline CDR1 reads LGHNA; CDR2 reads YNFKEQ. The CDR3 is 15 residues long. V gave up 4 bases and J gave up 4 bases, with 16 bases separating them. The DNA for the CDR3 is TGTGCCAGCAGCCCGGACATCCTTCTTCTCTATGGCTACACCTTC. This gives the protein CASSPDILLLYGYTF.

This clonotype has at least ten counts. This sequence joins TRBV15 and TRBJ2-1; D remains unclear. The CDR3 consists of 12 residues. CDR1 is LNHNV, CDR2 YYDKDF, per germline (reference sequence). Trimming left V 8 bases short and J 15 bases short, with 20 bases between. The CDR3 sequence is CATAGLGDRWFF. The DNA for the CDR3 is TGTGCCACCGCCGGGCTTGGAGATAGGTGGTTCTTC. The full variable domain, its missing parts supplied by reference TRBV15 and TRBJ2-1, is DAMVIQNPRYQVTQFGKPVTLSCSQTLNHNVMYWYQQKSSQAPKLLFHYYDKDFNNEADTPDNFQSRRPNTSFCFLDIRSPGLGDTAMYLCATAGLGDRWFFGPGTRLTVL.

This clonotype was seen more than once but under ten times. DNA for the CDR3: TGTGCCAGCAGCTTAGGTGGCGGAAGGGATGAGCAGTTCTTC. Encoded protein: CASSLGGGRDEQFF. V is TRBV11-2 and J is TRBJ2-1, with D hard to call. CDR1 and CDR2 from the germline V gene are SGHAT and FQNNGV. V lost 1 base, J lost 8 bases, and 12 bases lay in between. This CDR3 has 14 amino acids.

This clonotype was counted ten times or more. The V gene is TRBV3-1, the J gene TRBJ1-5; 7 bases match TRBD1. Germline loops: CDR1 LGHDT, CDR2 YNNKEL (reference sequence). The ends lost 1 base at V and 7 bases at J; junction bases unmatched: 1. CDR3 size: 13 residues. CDR3 loop: CASSQVGGQPQHF. The CDR3 DNA sequence: TGTGCCAGCAGCCAAGTAGGGGGCCAGCCCCAGCATTTT.

This clonotype was detected a few times. The genes are TRBV18 and TRBJ1-3; D perhaps matches TRBD1 (6 bases). Germline V CDR1 and CDR2: KGHSH, LQKENI. The V and J ends lost 3 bases and 0 bases respectively, with 15 bases between them. The CDR3 is 17 amino acids. CDR3 region: CASSPTGPASSGNTIYF. The CDR3 DNA sequence: TGTGCCAGCTCACCGACAGGCCCAGCAAGCTCTGGAAACACCATATATTTT.

This clonotype was counted at least ten times. The V and J genes are TRBV25-1 and TRBJ2-1; 7 bases line up with TRBD2. The CDR3 is made up of 13 amino acids. Unmatched junction bases numbered 3, after V lost 3 bases and J lost 7 bases. The germline CDR1 and CDR2 sequences are MGHDK and SYGVNS. In DNA, the CDR3 is TGTGCCAGCAGTGAGGGACTAAGTAATGAGCAGTTCTTC. Residues: CASSEGLSNEQFF.

This clonotype has ten or more counts. V gene TRBV19 combines with J gene TRBJ1-1; no firm D call. The CDR3 runs 12 residues. CDR1 and CDR2 from the germline V gene are LNHDA and SQIVND (reference sequence). Trimming took 3 bases from V and 6 from J, leaving 8 bases between them. The CDR3 sequence: CASSIFKAEAFF. In DNA form, the CDR3 reads TGTGCCAGTAGTATTTTTAAAGCTGAAGCTTTCTTT.

This clonotype showed up just a few times. This chain joins TRBV2 and TRBJ2-5; 10 nucleotides agree with TRBD2. The CDR3 totals 16 residues. V shed 4 bases, J shed 1 base, and the junction held 6 bases outside the gene matches. Germline V gene data show CDR1 as SNHLY and CDR2 as FYNNEI. In DNA, the CDR3 is TGTGCCAGCAGTGGGGGGATAGCGGGAGGCCAAGAGACCCAGTACTTC. Translating it yields CASSGGIAGGQETQYF.

This clonotype was counted many times. This sequence joins TRBV6-2 or TRBV6-3 and TRBJ2-3; D is possibly TRBD1 (6 bases). This CDR3 has 13 amino acids. The V and J ends lost 7 bases and 2 bases respectively, with 10 bases between them. The germline V gene has CDR1 MNHEY and CDR2 SVGEGT. The CDR3: CASMDRLTDTQYF. The CDR3 DNA sequence: TGTGCCAGCATGGACAGACTCACAGATACGCAGTATTTT.

This clonotype came up many times. The V call is TRBV5-4, the J call TRBJ2-1; no reliable D call. CDR3 length equals 16 residues. Germline V gene sequence: CDR1 SGHNT, CDR2 YYREEE (reference sequence). Between the trimmed V and J ends, which lost 0 bases and 0 bases, there was a span of 10 bases. The CDR3 sequence: CASSLDWASSYNEQFF. The CDR3 DNA follows: TGTGCCAGCAGCTTGGACTGGGCTAGCTCCTACAATGAGCAGTTCTTC.

This clonotype was observed at least ten times. This chain connects TRBV28 to TRBJ2-7, with D hard to call. The germline V gene has CDR1 MDHEN and CDR2 SYDVKM. V was cut by 2 bases and J by 2 bases, with 1 base left in between. The CDR3 has 11 amino acids. The CDR3 reads CASSLTYEQYF. The DNA of the CDR3 is TGTGCCAGCAGTTTAACCTACGAGCAGTACTTC.